This T cell receptor (beta chain) came from a study of beta chain features in type 1 diabetes. As every portion of the isolated RNA was reverse transcribed, the sequencing read expressed TCRB transcripts. The assay was immunoSEQ multiplex PCR, and TCRdb's table has in-frame clones only and misses some. The data hold 140,000 to 150,000 clones, with 8% to 13% observed a single time. Trimming cost V 0 bases and J 5 bases, with 19 bases left between them. Germline CDR1 LGHNA, CDR2 YSLEER. This CDR3 region has 18 residues. V is TRBV4-3 and J is TRBJ1-4, with a weak D call TRBD1 (5 bases). This receptor was taken from a man between 18 and 29 years old in good health. Specimen: naive CD4+ T cells from blood. DNA of the CDR3: TGCGCCAGCAGCCAAGATTCGGGCGGTGGGGGGGGGAATGAAAAACTGTTTTTT. Encoded protein: CASSQDSGGGGGNEKLFF.